This TCR beta chain was found in a study of T cells in Graves' hyperthyroidism and ophthalmopathy (dated by TCRdb to between 2018 and 2020). Notes on the research overall: Peripheral blood was sampled at the time of initial diagnosis, prior to any treatment. A discovery cohort of approximately 100 patients, about 44 with Graves' ophthalmopathy and about 58 with stable Graves' hyperthyroidism, was used to find distinguishing TCR V-J signatures. An independent validation cohort of 18 to 20 hyperthyroidism patients and 17 patients who later progressed to ophthalmopathy tested prospective prediction of ophthalmopathy. The 95 to 100 discovery patients were divided at random into training and test sets in a 7:3 ratio. Thyroid tissue and blood T-cell repertoires from about six Graves' hyperthyroidism patients were also compared in the study. After blood sampling, hyperthyroidism patients were treated with methimazole at a starting dose of 30 mg daily, and ophthalmopathy patients were treated with high-dose intravenous methylprednisolone. The paper reports TCR Vbeta CDR3 sequencing of approximately 140 peripheral blood samples: around 45 ophthalmopathy, around 80 hyperthyroidism and around 17 progressor patients. Findings and caveats that apply to the study as a whole: During validation, the model predicted progression to ophthalmopathy a median of about 6.5 months ahead of onset, with around 65% sensitivity and 72% to 80% specificity. In cross-validation, a model built on a 13 V-J signature told ophthalmopathy apart from stable hyperthyroidism with roughly 87% sensitivity and 81% to 82% specificity, and in testing the same model reached 80%/75%. Sample size was not statistically predetermined, and investigators were not blinded to group allocation. Most expanded thyroid clonotypes (frequency above 0.001) were also detected in blood, suggesting blood repertoires may reflect thyroid immune responses.

This clonotype was seen repeatedly, ten times or more. Its antigen specificity is not known. No base qualities exist here, and no much larger clone lies one base off it. Amplification of TCR beta CDR3 regions was carried out from RNA transcripts. The TCR CDR3 was subjected to a first round of RT-PCR using the HTBI primer set and the Qiagen OneStep RT-PCR kit. Libraries were constructed in a second round of multiplex PCR, after which size selection and purification were carried out. Libraries were sequenced paired-end with 100 bp reads on an Illumina HiSeq2000. Per the source publication's procedure: SOAPnuke was used to process the raw data, removing reads that contained adapters or uncalled bases, had a mean Phred below 15, or lacked an exact match to the constant primer or identifier. COPE v1.2.5 was used to merge high-quality paired reads, and clonotypes were defined as unique nucleotide sequences. Clonotypes were aligned to IMGT TRBV, TRBD and TRBJ reference segments using MiTCR v1.1. The analysis was restricted to V-J combinations with a frequency above 0.0001, which together covered around 99% of the repertoires. The TCS score was defined as the ratio of F50 (clonal expansion) to E x V (chaos), calculated using BLOSUM62-based TCRdist between CDR3 peptides within each V-J. Welch's t-statistics and random forest reduced several hundred V-J features to around 14, which were used in a naive Bayes classifier (R e1071). In-frame beta chains were kept once TCRdb had trimmed the public reads at Q25 with fastp and called clones with MiXCR. Each CDR3 protein appears once, grouped with its most common genes and DNA. TCRdb's processing, not the study's, gives the V and J calls here. A total of hundreds of thousands of distinct CDR3 sequences appear in this sample, roughly 14% of them only once. Of the sample, 20% to 25% is held by the ten largest clones.

From a lookup of the germline V gene, CDR1 and CDR2 are KGHSH and LQKENI. Inclusive of the bounding cysteine and phenylalanine, the CDR3 is 17 residues long. Just the 51-base CDR3 DNA is kept, in frame starting at base 1. V and J are trimmed by 6 bases and 0 bases, and the gene matches miss 11 bases of the junction. Stable Graves' hyperthyroidism was defined as the absence of progression to ophthalmopathy over 18 months of follow-up. Hyperthyroidism patients were aged 18 to 65 years and newly diagnosed, with disease duration of less than 2 months. The study excluded patients with uncontrolled infections, other autoimmune diseases, pregnancy or lactation. Diagnoses were established on the basis of clinical symptoms, serum thyroxine and TRAb, thyroid ultrasound, and orbital computed tomography. PBMCs were separated from over 9 ml of fresh peripheral blood using Ficoll-Paque density gradient centrifugation. Total RNA was extracted with Trizol reagent, and quality was checked on an Agilent 2100 Bioanalyzer.

Sequencing was performed on blood. The rearrangement joined TRBV18 to TRBJ1-1, with TRBD1 matching 9 junction bases. The sequence was obtained from a woman in her 30s with Graves' hyperthyroidism. CDR3 protein: CASSPTGTGPMNTEAFF. The base sequence is TGTGCCAGCTCCCCGACGGGGACAGGGCCCATGAACACTGAAGCTTTCTTT.